These 19 T cell receptor beta chains share one sample of origin, sequenced in a study of blood T cell repertoires in COVID-19. The data were produced by immunoSEQ multiplex PCR, yet TCRdb's version contains in-frame clones alone and is incomplete. The sample holds about 140,000 clones, just under 80% seen once. Material: peripheral blood. The receptors stem from a woman aged 55-70 years with acute or convalescent COVID-19.

This rearrangement joins TRBV6-5 to TRBJ1-4; TRBD1 matches at 7 bases. Trimming took 4 bases from V and 3 from J; bases not matched to a gene: 5. The CDR3 has 15 amino acids. The germline CDR1 and CDR2 sequences are MNHEY and SVGAGI. Written as DNA, the CDR3 is TGTGCCAGCAGTTCAGGGGGGATTTCTAATGAAAAACTGTTTTTT. The encoded protein is CASSSGGISNEKLFF.

The V call is TRBV9, the J call TRBJ2-3; TRBD1 matches at 8 bases. The CDR3 has 14 amino acids. J lost 4 bases, V lost 4 bases, and 5 bases had no gene match. Germline V CDR1 and CDR2: SGDLS, YYNGEE. CDR3 coding DNA: TGTGCCAGCAGCTTACAGGGGGTCCCAGATACGCAGTATTTT. This gives the protein CASSLQGVPDTQYF.

The chain has TRBV29-1 and TRBJ2-3; 8 bases map to TRBD2. The germline gives CDR1 SQVTM, CDR2 ANQGSEA. The CDR3 is 16 amino acids. J lost 3 bases, V lost 5 bases, and 13 bases had no gene match. The CDR3: CSVSPSGSLFTDTQYF. Written as DNA, the CDR3 is TGCAGCGTTTCCCCGAGCGGGAGCTTATTTACAGATACGCAGTATTTT.

This clone was seen a single time. The chain has TRBV11-3 and TRBJ2-2; possible D gene TRBD2, 5 bases. The CDR3 extends over 16 amino acids. From germline, CDR1 is SGHNT and CDR2 YENEEA. V gave up 5 bases and J gave up 1 base, with 14 bases separating them. The CDR3 region has the DNA TGTGCCAGCAGCCCCCGGGATAGTCGGAACACCGGGGAGCTGTTTTTT. It yields the protein CASSPRDSRNTGELFF.

The chain carries TRBV30 and TRBJ2-3, with 11 bases fitting TRBD2. The CDR3 runs 16 residues. The germline V gene has CDR1 GTSNPN and CDR2 SVGIG (reference sequence). The V segment lost 1 base and the J segment 3 bases; nucleotides outside the gene matches: 6. The CDR3 region is CAWSETSGILTDTQYF. The CDR3, as DNA: TGTGCCTGGAGTGAGACTAGCGGGATTCTTACAGATACGCAGTATTTT. The full variable domain, completed using reference TRBV30 and TRBJ2-3, is SQTIHQWPATLVQPVGSPLSLECTVEGTSNPNLYWYRQAAGRGLQLLFYSVGIGQISSEVPQNLSASRPQDRQFILSSKKLLLSDSGFYLCAWSETSGILTDTQYFGPGTRLTVL.

This clone came up once. The rearrangement joins TRBV5-6 to TRBJ2-7; 7 bases are a match to TRBD2. This CDR3 comprises 14 residues. CDR1 and CDR2 from the germline V gene are SGHDT and YYEEEE. The V gene end was trimmed by 1 base and the J gene end by 5 bases; junction bases not matched to a gene: 6. The CDR3 region has the DNA TGTGCCAGCAGCTTGTTATTAGCGGGTCACGAGCAGTACTTC. Protein: CASSLLLAGHEQYF.

The chain joins TRBV7-9 to TRBJ2-7; 7 bases align to TRBD2. The CDR3 has 15 residues. Germline trimming cut 4 bases from V and 7 bases from J; bases unmatched to any gene: 13. Germline CDR1 is SEHNR and CDR2 is FQNEAQ (reference sequence). For the CDR3, the DNA is TGTGCCAGCAGCTCCCCAACTAGCGCCTTGAGGGAGCAGTACTTC. It encodes CASSSPTSALREQYF.

This sequence joins TRBV19 and TRBJ1-5; 7 bases are a match to TRBD1. J was trimmed by 9 bases and V by 6 bases; bases with no gene match: 14. Germline CDR1 LNHDA, CDR2 SQIVND (reference sequence). The CDR3 extends over 15 amino acids. CDR3 sequence (DNA): TGTGCCAGTAGCAAGACGCAGGGGGAGTGGACGCCCCAGCATTTT. Translated: CASSKTQGEWTPQHF.

The chain joins TRBV6-2 or TRBV6-3 to TRBJ2-7, with D uncertain. CDR1 is MNHEY, CDR2 SVGEGT, per germline. V gave up 2 bases and J gave up 2 bases, with 10 bases separating them. This CDR3 has 14 residues. CDR3 DNA sequence: TGTGCCAGCAGTTACAGCGCGAGGCCCTACGAGCAGTACTTC. Protein: CASSYSARPYEQYF.

To note about this clone: Other DNA sequences in the sample encode the same CDR3. The chain combines TRBV5-6 with TRBJ1-5; no clear D. The CDR3 has 15 residues. CDR1 is SGHDT and CDR2 is YYEEEE in the germline V gene. V gave up 0 bases and J gave up 0 bases, with 7 bases separating them. The CDR3: CASSLGTYSNQPQHF. The CDR3 nucleotides are TGTGCCAGCAGCTTGGGCACCTATAGCAATCAGCCCCAGCATTTT.

This chain links TRBV5-1 with TRBJ2-2; 12 nucleotides match TRBD2. The CDR3 has 15 amino acids. Per germline, CDR1 SGHRS and CDR2 YFSETQ. V lost 6 bases and J lost 4; bases outside the gene matches: 4. CDR3 amino acids: CASTRLAGATGELFF. CDR3 in DNA: TGCGCCAGCACGAGACTAGCGGGAGCCACCGGGGAGCTGTTTTTT.

V usage is TRBV18 and J usage is TRBJ1-1; D is perhaps TRBD1 (6 bases). The germline gives CDR1 KGHSH, CDR2 LQKENI. This CDR3 contains 14 residues. Trimming stripped 0 bases from V and 3 bases from J, with 8 bases between. CDR3: CASSPPQGYTEAFF. CDR3 nucleotides: TGTGCCAGCTCACCACCCCAGGGGTACACTGAAGCTTTCTTT.

V is TRBV7-9 and J is TRBJ2-7; no clear D gene. The V and J ends lost 4 bases and 2 bases respectively, with 9 bases between them. The CDR3 contains 13 residues. Germline CDR1 SEHNR, CDR2 FQNEAQ (reference sequence). CDR3 sequence reads: CASSSQAPYEQYF. CDR3 in DNA: TGTGCCAGCAGCTCTCAAGCCCCCTACGAGCAGTACTTC.

This clone appeared once. The chain recombines TRBV27 with TRBJ2-7; possible D gene TRBD1, 6 bases. This CDR3 comprises 14 residues. V lost 8 bases and J lost 4, with 18 bases in between. Germline V gene lookup returns CDR1 MNHEY and CDR2 SMNVEV (reference sequence). The CDR3 DNA follows: TGTGCCAGCCGTCCGGGACGAAGGGGGTACGAGCAGTACTTC. Its translation: CASRPGRRGYEQYF.

The chain combines TRBV5-1 with TRBJ1-1; TRBD1 matches 7 bases. Germline loops: CDR1 SGHRS, CDR2 YFSETQ. V was clipped by 2 bases and J by 6 bases; unmatched bases: 13. The CDR3 is 16 residues long. This CDR3 is CASSLMTGSSHPEAFF. CDR3 DNA sequence: TGCGCCAGCAGCTTAATGACAGGGTCTTCCCACCCTGAAGCTTTCTTT.

The V gene is TRBV27, the J gene TRBJ1-2; no reliable D call. The germline V and J ends were trimmed by 2 bases and 2 bases, with 12 bases remaining between them. The CDR3 is made up of 15 amino acids. Germline values: CDR1 MNHEY, CDR2 SMNVEV (reference sequence). CDR3 in DNA: TGTGCCAGCAGTTTAAACAACCAATTGAACTATGGCTACACCTTC. Translated: CASSLNNQLNYGYTF.

The chain is built from TRBV7-9 and TRBJ1-2; 8 bases match TRBD1. The CDR3 consists of 15 residues. J lost 2 bases, V lost 4 bases, and 6 bases had no gene match. CDR1 SEHNR and CDR2 FQNEAQ come from the germline V gene (reference sequence). CDR3 coding DNA: TGTGCCAGCAGCTCTAAGGGACAGGCCAACTATGGCTACACCTTC. Its translation is CASSSKGQANYGYTF.

CDR3 protein: CASSQLSSYEQYF. The CDR3 bases are TGTGCCAGCAGCCAACTTAGCTCCTACGAGCAGTACTTC. This rearrangement joins TRBV3-1 (or the pseudogene TRBV3-2) to TRBJ2-7; D is unclear. This CDR3 spans 13 amino acids. Trimming shortened V by 2 bases and J by 0 bases, and 5 bases separated the two germline ends. CDR1 is LGHDT, CDR2 YNNKEL, per germline (reference sequence).

J is TRBJ2-7 and V is TRBV21-1; no check of the table's D call, TRBD1, against the DNA was made. TRBV21-1 is recorded as a pseudogene. This CDR3 comprises 10 residues. The CDR3 nucleotides read TGTGCCACCAAAACCTACGAGCAGTACTTC. This sequence encodes CATKTYEQYF.